This T cell receptor (beta chain) was captured by sequencing in a study of early T cells in non-severe SARS-CoV-2 infection. At the level of the study: Chains from this unsorted whole-blood bulk RNA could not be paired.

Germline loops: CDR1 LGHDT, CDR2 YNNKEL (reference sequence). CDR3 length: 16 residues. Trimming removed 0 bases at V and 7 bases at J, with 16 bases between. Many counts were recorded for this clonotype. Its antigen is unidentified. General study points: Using VDJdb, the matching emphasized anti-spike CD8 responses while missing private and CD4 specificities.

The library protocol tagged individual cDNA molecules with unique molecular identifiers. TCRdb used MiXCR to reprocess the 5' RACE reads, holding one entry per CDR3 protein. Altogether under 95,000 distinct CDR3 sequences are present, approximately 12% being singletons, with the ten largest covering roughly 3.6%. The sequencing sample was made of whole blood. The rearrangement joins TRBV3-1 to TRBJ2-1, with D perhaps given as TRBD1 or TRBD2 (5 bases each). The sequence was collected from an adult who was a healthcare worker with PCR-confirmed SARS-CoV-2 infection or an uninfected control (not recorded which). CDR3 sequence (DNA): TGTGCCAGCAGCCAAGATCTGAGGGAGTGGGGGAATGAGCAGTTCTTC. Translation: CASSQDLREWGNEQFF.